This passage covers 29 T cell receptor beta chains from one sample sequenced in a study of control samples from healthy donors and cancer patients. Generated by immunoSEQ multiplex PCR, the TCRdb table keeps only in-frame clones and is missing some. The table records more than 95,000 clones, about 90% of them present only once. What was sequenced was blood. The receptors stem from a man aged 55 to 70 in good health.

The CDR3 loop is CASSLLQGDVNTEAFF. CDR3 nucleotides: TGCGCCAGCAGCTTGTTGCAGGGGGACGTCAACACTGAAGCTTTCTTT. J is TRBJ1-1 and V is TRBV5-1; 7 nucleotides align to TRBD1. The CDR3 totals 16 residues. The germline V gene has CDR1 SGHRS and CDR2 YFSETQ. V was clipped by 1 base and J by 2 bases; unmatched bases: 8.

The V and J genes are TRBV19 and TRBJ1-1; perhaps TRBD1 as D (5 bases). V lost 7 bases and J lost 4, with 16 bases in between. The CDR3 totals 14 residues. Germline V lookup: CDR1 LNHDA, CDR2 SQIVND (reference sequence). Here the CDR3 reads CASTMQGGSTEAFF. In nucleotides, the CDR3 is TGTGCCAGTACCATGCAGGGTGGGAGCACTGAAGCTTTCTTT.

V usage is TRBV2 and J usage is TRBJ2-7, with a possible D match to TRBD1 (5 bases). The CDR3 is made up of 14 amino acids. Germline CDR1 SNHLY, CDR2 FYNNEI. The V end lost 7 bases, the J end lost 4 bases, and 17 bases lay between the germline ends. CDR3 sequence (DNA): TGTGCCAGCAACAAGGGGTTTTCAAGTTACGAGCAGTACTTC. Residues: CASNKGFSSYEQYF.

The CDR3 coding sequence is TGTGCCATCAGTGAGTCTAAGGGGTTAGGCCCCGGGACTAGTGGGGATACGCAGTATTTT. Its protein is CAISESKGLGPGTSGDTQYF. The chain has TRBV10-3 and TRBJ2-3, with 8 bases that match TRBD2. The CDR3 is made up of 20 amino acids. V was clipped by 0 bases and J by 6 bases; unmatched bases: 20. Germline assignment: CDR1 ENHRY and CDR2 SYGVKD.

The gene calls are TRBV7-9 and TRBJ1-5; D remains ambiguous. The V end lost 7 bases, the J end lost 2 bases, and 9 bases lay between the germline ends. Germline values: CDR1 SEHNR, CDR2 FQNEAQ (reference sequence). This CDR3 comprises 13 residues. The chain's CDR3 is CASTQSGNQPQHF. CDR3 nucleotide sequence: TGTGCCAGCACACAGTCCGGCAATCAGCCCCAGCATTTT.

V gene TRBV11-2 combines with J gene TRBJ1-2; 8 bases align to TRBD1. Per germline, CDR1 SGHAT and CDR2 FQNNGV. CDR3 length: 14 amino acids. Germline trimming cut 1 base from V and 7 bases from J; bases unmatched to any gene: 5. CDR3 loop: CASSLVDRGFGYTF. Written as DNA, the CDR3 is TGTGCCAGCAGCTTAGTAGACAGGGGTTTTGGCTACACCTTC. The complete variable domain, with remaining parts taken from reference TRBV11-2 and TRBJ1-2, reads EAGVAQSPRYKIIEKRQSVAFWCNPISGHATLYWYQQILGQGPKLLIQFQNNGVVDDSQLPKDRFSAERLKGVDSTLKIQPAKLEDSAVYLCASSLVDRGFGYTFGSGTRLTVV.

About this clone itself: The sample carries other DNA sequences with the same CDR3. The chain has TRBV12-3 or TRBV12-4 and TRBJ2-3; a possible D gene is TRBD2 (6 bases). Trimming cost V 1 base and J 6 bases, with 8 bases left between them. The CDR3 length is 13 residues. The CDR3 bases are TGTGCCAGCAGTTTAGATGGGGGGGATACGCAGTATTTT. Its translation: CASSLDGGDTQYF.

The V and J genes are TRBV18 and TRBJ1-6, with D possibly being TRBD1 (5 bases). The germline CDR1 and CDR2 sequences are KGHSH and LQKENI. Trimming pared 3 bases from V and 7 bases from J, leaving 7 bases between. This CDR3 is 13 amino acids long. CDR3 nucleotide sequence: TGTGCCAGCTCACCGGGGGGGAATTCACCCCTCCACTTT. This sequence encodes CASSPGGNSPLHF.

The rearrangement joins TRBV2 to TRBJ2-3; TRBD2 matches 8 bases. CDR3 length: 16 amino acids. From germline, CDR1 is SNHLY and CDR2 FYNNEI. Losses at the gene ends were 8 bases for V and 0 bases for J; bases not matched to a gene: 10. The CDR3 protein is CASSALRGGSTDTQYF. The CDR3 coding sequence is TGTGCCAGCTCCGCCCTTCGGGGGGGGAGCACAGATACGCAGTATTTT.

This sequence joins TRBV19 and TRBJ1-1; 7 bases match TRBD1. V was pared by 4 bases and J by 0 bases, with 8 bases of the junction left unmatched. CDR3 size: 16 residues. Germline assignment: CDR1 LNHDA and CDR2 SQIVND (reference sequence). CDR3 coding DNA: TGTGCCAGTAGTACCTCGGCAGGGGGTCTGAACACTGAAGCTTTCTTT. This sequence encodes CASSTSAGGLNTEAFF.

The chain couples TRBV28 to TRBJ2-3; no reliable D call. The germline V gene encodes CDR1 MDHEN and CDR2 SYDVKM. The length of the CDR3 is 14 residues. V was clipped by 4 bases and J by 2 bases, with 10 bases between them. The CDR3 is CASSWVQTTDTQYF. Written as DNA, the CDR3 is TGTGCCAGCAGTTGGGTTCAGACCACAGATACGCAGTATTTT.

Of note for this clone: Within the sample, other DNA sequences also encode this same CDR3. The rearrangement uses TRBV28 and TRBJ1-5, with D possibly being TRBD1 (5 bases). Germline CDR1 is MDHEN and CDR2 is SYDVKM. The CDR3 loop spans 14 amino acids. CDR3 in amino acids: CASSETGGNQPQHF. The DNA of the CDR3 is TGTGCTTCATCCGAGACGGGGGGCAATCAGCCCCAGCATTTT.

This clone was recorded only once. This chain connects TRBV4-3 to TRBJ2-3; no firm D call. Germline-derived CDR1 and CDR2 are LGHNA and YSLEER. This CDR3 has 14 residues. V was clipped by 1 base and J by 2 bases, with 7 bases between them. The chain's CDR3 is CASSQGRVTDTQYF. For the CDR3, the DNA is TGCGCCAGCAGCCAAGGAAGAGTCACAGATACGCAGTATTTT.

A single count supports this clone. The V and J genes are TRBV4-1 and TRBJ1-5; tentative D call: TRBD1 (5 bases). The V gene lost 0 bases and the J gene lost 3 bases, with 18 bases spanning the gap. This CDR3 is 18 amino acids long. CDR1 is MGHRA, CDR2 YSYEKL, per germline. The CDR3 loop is CASSQEFRWDGFNQPQHF. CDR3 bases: TGCGCCAGCAGCCAAGAATTTCGGTGGGACGGATTCAATCAGCCCCAGCATTTT.

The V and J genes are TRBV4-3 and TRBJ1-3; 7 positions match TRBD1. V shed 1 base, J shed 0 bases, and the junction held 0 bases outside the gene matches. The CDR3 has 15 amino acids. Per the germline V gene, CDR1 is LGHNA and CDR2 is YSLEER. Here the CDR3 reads CASSQGQGSGNTIYF. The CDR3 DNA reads TGCGCCAGCAGCCAAGGACAGGGCTCTGGAAACACCATATATTTT.

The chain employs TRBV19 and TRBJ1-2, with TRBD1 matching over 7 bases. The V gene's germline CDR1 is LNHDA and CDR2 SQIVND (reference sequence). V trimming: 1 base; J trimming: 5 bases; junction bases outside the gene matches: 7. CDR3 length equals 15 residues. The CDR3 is CASSIAPTGNYGYTF. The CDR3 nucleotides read TGTGCCAGTAGTATAGCTCCGACAGGGAATTATGGCTACACCTTC.

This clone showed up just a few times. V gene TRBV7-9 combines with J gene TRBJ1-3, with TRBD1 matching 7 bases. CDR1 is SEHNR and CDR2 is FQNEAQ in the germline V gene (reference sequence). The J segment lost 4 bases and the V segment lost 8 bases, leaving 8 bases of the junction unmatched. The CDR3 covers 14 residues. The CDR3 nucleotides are TGTGCCAGCGAGGGGGCCCTTCGGGGAAACACCATATATTTT. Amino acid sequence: CASEGALRGNTIYF.

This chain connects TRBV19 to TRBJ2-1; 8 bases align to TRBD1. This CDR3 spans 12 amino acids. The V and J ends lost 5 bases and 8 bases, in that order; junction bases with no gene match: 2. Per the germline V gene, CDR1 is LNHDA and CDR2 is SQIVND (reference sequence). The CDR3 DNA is TGTGCCAGTAGTCTGACAGGGGATGAGCAGTTCTTC. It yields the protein CASSLTGDEQFF.

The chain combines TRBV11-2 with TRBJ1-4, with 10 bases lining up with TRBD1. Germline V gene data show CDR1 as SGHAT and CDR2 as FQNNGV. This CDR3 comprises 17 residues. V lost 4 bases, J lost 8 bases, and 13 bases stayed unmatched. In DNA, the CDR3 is TGTGCCAGCAGCTCACTACCAGGACAGGGGGATATGGAAAAACTGTTTTTT. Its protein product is CASSSLPGQGDMEKLFF.

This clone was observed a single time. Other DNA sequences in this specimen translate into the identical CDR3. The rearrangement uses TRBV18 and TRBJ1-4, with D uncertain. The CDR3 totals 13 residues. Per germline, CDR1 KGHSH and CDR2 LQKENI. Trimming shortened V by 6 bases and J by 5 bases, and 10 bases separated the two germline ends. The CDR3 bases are TGTGCCAGCTCCCCAGGAAGAAATGAAAAACTGTTTTTT. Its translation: CASSPGRNEKLFF.

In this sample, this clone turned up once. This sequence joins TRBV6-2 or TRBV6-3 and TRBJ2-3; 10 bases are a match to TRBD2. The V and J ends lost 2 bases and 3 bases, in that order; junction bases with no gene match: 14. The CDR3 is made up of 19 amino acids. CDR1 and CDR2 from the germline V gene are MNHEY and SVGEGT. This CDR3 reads CASSYTGAGGLYATDTQYF. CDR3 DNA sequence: TGTGCCAGCAGTTACACTGGAGCGGGGGGGTTGTATGCTACAGATACGCAGTATTTT.

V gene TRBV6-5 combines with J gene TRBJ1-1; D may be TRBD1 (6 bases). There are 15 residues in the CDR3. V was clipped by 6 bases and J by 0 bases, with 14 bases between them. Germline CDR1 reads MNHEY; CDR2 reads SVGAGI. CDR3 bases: TGTGCCAGCAGAACCCGGGACACGTTGAACACTGAAGCTTTCTTT. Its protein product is CASRTRDTLNTEAFF.

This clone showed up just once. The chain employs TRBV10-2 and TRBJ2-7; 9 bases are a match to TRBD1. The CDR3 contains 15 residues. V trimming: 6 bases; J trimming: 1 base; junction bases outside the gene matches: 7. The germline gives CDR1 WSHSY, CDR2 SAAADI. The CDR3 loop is CASRGGQGGSYEQYF. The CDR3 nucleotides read TGCGCCAGCAGAGGGGGACAGGGAGGGTCCTACGAGCAGTACTTC.

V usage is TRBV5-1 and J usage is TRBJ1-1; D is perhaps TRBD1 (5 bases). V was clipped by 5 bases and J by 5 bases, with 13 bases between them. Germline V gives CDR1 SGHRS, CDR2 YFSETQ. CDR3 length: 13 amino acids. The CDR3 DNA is TGCGCCAGCAGTCCTCAGGGAAGAACTGAAGCTTTCTTT. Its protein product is CASSPQGRTEAFF.

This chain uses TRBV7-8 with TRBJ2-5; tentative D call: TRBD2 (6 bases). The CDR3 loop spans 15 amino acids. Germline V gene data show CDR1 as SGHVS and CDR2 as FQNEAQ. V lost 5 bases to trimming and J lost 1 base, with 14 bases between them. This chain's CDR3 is CASSLLGGLQETQYF. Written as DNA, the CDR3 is TGTGCCAGCAGCCTATTAGGAGGGCTCCAAGAGACCCAGTACTTC.

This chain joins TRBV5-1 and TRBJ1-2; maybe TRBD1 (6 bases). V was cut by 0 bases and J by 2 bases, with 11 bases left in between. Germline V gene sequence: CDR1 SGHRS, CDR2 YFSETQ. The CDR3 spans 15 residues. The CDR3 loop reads CASSLALGQNYGYTF. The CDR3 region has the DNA TGCGCCAGCAGCTTGGCCCTGGGACAAAACTATGGCTACACCTTC.

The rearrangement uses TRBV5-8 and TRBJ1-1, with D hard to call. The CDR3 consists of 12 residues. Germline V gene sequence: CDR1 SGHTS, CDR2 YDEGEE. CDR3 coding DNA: TGTGCTTCGTCAGAATACCTTTCTGAAGCTTTCTTT. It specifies CASSEYLSEAFF. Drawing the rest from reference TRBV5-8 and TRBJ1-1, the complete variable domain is EAGVTQSPTHLIKTRGQQATLRCSPISGHTSVYWYQQALGLGLQFLLWYDEGEERNRGNFPPRFSGRQFPNYSSELNVNALELEDSALYLCASSEYLSEAFFGQGTRLTVV.

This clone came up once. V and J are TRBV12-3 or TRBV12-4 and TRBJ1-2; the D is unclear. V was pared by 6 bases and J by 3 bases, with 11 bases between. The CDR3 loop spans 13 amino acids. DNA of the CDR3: TGTGCCAGCAGCCTCTTGAGGGACTATGGCTACACCTTC. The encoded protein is CASSLLRDYGYTF.

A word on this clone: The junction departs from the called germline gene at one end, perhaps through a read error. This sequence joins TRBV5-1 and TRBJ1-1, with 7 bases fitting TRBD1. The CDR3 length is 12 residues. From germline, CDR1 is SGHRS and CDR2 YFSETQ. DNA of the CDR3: TGCGCCAGCAACTTACAGACAGGGTCATGGATCTTT. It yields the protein CASNLQTGSWIF.